The 24 T cell receptor beta chains presented below share a single source sample, sequenced in a study of blood T cell repertoires in COVID-19. Only in-frame clones appear in the TCRdb table, and some are missing; sequencing was by immunoSEQ multiplex PCR. This sample carries about 330,000 clones, approximately 90% of them seen once, and the ten largest clones take around 4%. Sequenced material: peripheral blood. Receptor source: a woman aged 45-59 years with active or convalescent COVID-19.

This clone was detected once. This sequence joins TRBV7-6 and TRBJ1-5, with D possibly being TRBD1 (6 bases). Germline V gives CDR1 SGHVS, CDR2 FNYEAQ. Trimming shortened V by 5 bases and J by 3 bases, and 11 bases separated the two germline ends. The CDR3 is made up of 14 amino acids. The CDR3 nucleotides read TGTGCCAGCAGCCAAAGGGACACCAATCAGCCCCAGCATTTT. This encodes CASSQRDTNQPQHF.

The chain joins TRBV9 to TRBJ1-4; D is uncertain. Trimming stripped 0 bases from V and 7 bases from J, with 19 bases between. Germline V gives CDR1 SGDLS, CDR2 YYNGEE. The CDR3 contains 17 residues. The CDR3 region has the DNA TGTGCCAGCAGCGTAGGTTCTGGCACCGCTGTTTCTGAAAAACTGTTTTTT. It translates to CASSVGSGTAVSEKLFF.

This chain links TRBV4-1 with TRBJ2-3, with 9 bases matching TRBD2. V dropped 0 bases and J dropped 6; count of bases not matched to a gene: 10. Germline loops: CDR1 MGHRA, CDR2 YSYEKL. The CDR3 totals 17 residues. The CDR3 sequence: CASSQESPSGTGDTQYF. In DNA, the CDR3 is TGCGCCAGCAGCCAAGAGTCGCCTAGCGGGACGGGCGATACGCAGTATTTT.

V is TRBV18 and J is TRBJ1-5; 7 nucleotides align to TRBD1. V was pared by 0 bases and J by 1 base, with 6 bases of the junction left unmatched. Germline V gives CDR1 KGHSH, CDR2 LQKENI. This CDR3 contains 17 residues. The CDR3 is CASSPPQVGQSNQPQHF. Here the CDR3 DNA reads TGTGCCAGCTCACCACCTCAGGTGGGACAGAGCAATCAGCCCCAGCATTTT.

This chain joins TRBV2 and TRBJ2-3; 10 bases are shared with TRBD2. CDR3 size: 13 residues. Germline V gene data show CDR1 as SNHLY and CDR2 as FYNNEI. The V gene end was trimmed by 6 bases and the J gene end by 8 bases; junction bases not matched to a gene: 5. This CDR3 reads CASRAGGPSTQYF. The CDR3 nucleotides read TGTGCCAGCAGAGCGGGGGGGCCGAGTACGCAGTATTTT.

This clone was seen more than once but under ten times. The chain recombines TRBV30 with TRBJ2-4; 7 nucleotides line up with TRBD2. Trimming at V came to 1 base and at J to 7 bases, leaving 7 bases not matched to a gene. This CDR3 contains 14 residues. Germline values: CDR1 GTSNPN, CDR2 SVGIG (reference sequence). The CDR3 nucleotides read TGTGCCTGGAGTGGCGGGAGCGCTCCGAACATTCAGTACTTC. It yields the protein CAWSGGSAPNIQYF.

The chain links TRBV2 to TRBJ1-4; weak D call: TRBD1 (6 bases). Looked up from germline, CDR1 is SNHLY and CDR2 is FYNNEI. Trimming pared 0 bases from V and 8 bases from J, leaving 16 bases between. This CDR3 spans 16 amino acids. Here the CDR3 DNA reads TGTGCCAGCAGTGAAGCCCGTCGGGGGGGCAGCGAAAAACTGTTTTTT. Translated: CASSEARRGGSEKLFF.

The rearrangement joins TRBV28 to TRBJ2-7, with D maybe TRBD2 (6 bases). The germline V and J ends were trimmed by 4 bases and 3 bases, with 10 bases remaining between them. The CDR3 has 13 amino acids. Germline V lookup: CDR1 MDHEN, CDR2 SYDVKM. The CDR3 is CASSSGGGYEQYF. CDR3 in DNA: TGTGCCAGCAGTTCTGGGGGAGGCTACGAGCAGTACTTC.

The V gene is TRBV28, the J gene TRBJ2-7; weak D call: TRBD1 (6 bases). Germline lookup yields CDR1 MDHEN and CDR2 SYDVKM. The CDR3 sequence is 15 residues long. Between the trimmed V and J ends, which lost 5 bases and 2 bases, there was a span of 16 bases. The CDR3 is CASSPGQILTYEQYF. The CDR3 DNA reads TGTGCCAGCAGTCCCGGACAGATCTTAACCTACGAGCAGTACTTC.

The chain is built from TRBV7-9 and TRBJ1-5, with TRBD1 identical over 9 bases. The ends lost 3 bases at V and 4 bases at J; junction bases unmatched: 4. Germline-derived CDR1 and CDR2 are SEHNR and FQNEAQ (reference sequence). This CDR3 spans 15 amino acids. This CDR3 is CASSFGDRDNQPQHF. Here the CDR3 DNA reads TGTGCCAGCAGCTTCGGGGACAGGGATAATCAGCCCCAGCATTTT.

The chain carries TRBV6-5 and TRBJ1-3; D is unclear. This CDR3 is built from 15 residues. With 2 bases removed from V and 0 bases from J, the gap between germline ends came to 8 bases. Germline V gene data show CDR1 as MNHEY and CDR2 as SVGAGI. For the CDR3, the DNA is TGTGCCAGCAGTTACGGGCAGTCCTCTGGAAACACCATATATTTT. It is translated as CASSYGQSSGNTIYF.

This clone was observed a single time. The chain links TRBV4-3 to TRBJ1-6; D unclear. The CDR3 length is 15 residues. Germline V lookup: CDR1 LGHNA, CDR2 YSLEER. V dropped 4 bases and J dropped 5 bases, with 12 bases sitting between them. CDR3 sequence reads: CASSLSPGDNSPLHF. CDR3 in DNA: TGCGCCAGCAGCCTATCCCCGGGAGATAATTCACCCCTCCACTTT.

The chain joins TRBV23-1 to TRBJ1-1; D call uncertain. TRBV23-1 is an ORF, and what it does is uncertain. V shed 11 bases and J shed 1 base, with 20 bases lying between them. There are 15 residues in the CDR3. For the CDR3, the DNA is TGCGCCCCCATAGAGGTCAAGGGAGGGAACACTGAAGCTTTCTTT. Translated: CAPIEVKGGNTEAFF.

This chain connects TRBV2 to TRBJ1-2; TRBD1 matches at 10 bases. Trimming took 7 bases from V and 2 from J; bases not matched to a gene: 7. Germline V CDR1 and CDR2: SNHLY, FYNNEI. This CDR3 region has 15 residues. The CDR3 protein is CASKAGDRGNYGYTF. As DNA, the CDR3 is TGTGCCAGCAAGGCCGGGGACAGGGGAAACTATGGCTACACCTTC.

The chain employs TRBV7-9 and TRBJ2-5; 7 bases map to TRBD1. Germline-derived CDR1 and CDR2 are SEHNR and FQNEAQ (reference sequence). Trimming cost V 5 bases and J 1 base; bases outside gene matches: 7. The CDR3 is 15 residues long. The CDR3: CASSLRDRFQETQYF. CDR3 DNA: TGTGCCAGCAGCCTCCGGGACAGATTCCAAGAGACCCAGTACTTC.

The chain carries TRBV9 and TRBJ2-2, with a weak D call TRBD2 (6 bases). Germline V gives CDR1 SGDLS, CDR2 YYNGEE. This CDR3 spans 15 amino acids. Trimming removed 0 bases from V and 1 base from J, with 7 bases in between. The CDR3 region is CASSVVEGNTGELFF. The CDR3 bases are TGTGCCAGCAGCGTAGTGGAGGGGAACACCGGGGAGCTGTTTTTT.

This chain joins TRBV5-1 and TRBJ2-2; TRBD2 aligns across 9 bases. Germline assignment: CDR1 SGHRS and CDR2 YFSETQ. CDR3 length: 18 residues. V trimming: 3 bases; J trimming: 0 bases; junction bases outside the gene matches: 9. The CDR3 DNA is TGCGCCAGCAGCTCCTACCCTCGACTAGCGGCGAACACCGGGGAGCTGTTTTTT. This encodes CASSSYPRLAANTGELFF.

CDR3 sequence: CASSKGLYRDQTYEQYF. CDR3 DNA sequence: TGTGCCAGCAGCAAAGGTTTATACAGGGACCAAACCTACGAGCAGTACTTC. The chain links TRBV21-1 to TRBJ2-7; TRBD1, the D gene given by the table, was not confirmed from the DNA. TRBV21-1 is marked as a pseudogene. The CDR3 loop spans 17 amino acids.

The V gene is TRBV4-1, the J gene TRBJ2-3; 8 bases line up with TRBD2. V trimming: 4 bases; J trimming: 1 base; junction bases outside the gene matches: 10. Germline V gene sequence: CDR1 MGHRA, CDR2 YSYEKL. CDR3 size: 17 residues. CDR3 DNA: TGCGCCAGCAGCCCCCGGTTTGGGCGGGAGGGCACAGATACGCAGTATTTT. The encoded protein is CASSPRFGREGTDTQYF.

In DNA, the CDR3 is TGTGCCAGCAGTCCATTGGACAGGGCAGGGACTAGCGGGATCTACGAGCAGTACTTC. It specifies CASSPLDRAGTSGIYEQYF. V is TRBV27 and J is TRBJ2-7, with 13 positions matching TRBD2. Trimming at V came to 5 bases and at J to 3 bases, leaving 16 bases not matched to a gene. CDR3 size: 19 residues. Per germline, CDR1 MNHEY and CDR2 SMNVEV (reference sequence).

V is TRBV9 and J is TRBJ2-1, with a weak D call TRBD2 (6 bases). The CDR3 is made up of 13 amino acids. V lost 2 bases and J lost 7, with 10 bases in between. The germline gives CDR1 SGDLS, CDR2 YYNGEE. The CDR3 DNA follows: TGTGCCAGCAGCGTCTCTCGGGGGAATGAGCAGTTCTTC. Protein product: CASSVSRGNEQFF.

This chain uses TRBV6-5 with TRBJ1-1; no clear D. CDR3 size: 13 residues. Germline V gives CDR1 MNHEY, CDR2 SVGAGI. The V end was cut by 10 bases, the J end by 2 bases, with 14 bases between. The CDR3 here is CATGGGPNTEAFF. The CDR3 DNA follows: TGTGCCACAGGAGGTGGCCCCAACACTGAAGCTTTCTTT.

V is TRBV20-1 and J is TRBJ2-1; no reliable D call. The CDR3 loop spans 15 amino acids. The germline gives CDR1 DFQATT, CDR2 SNEGSKA (reference sequence). With 3 bases removed from V and 3 bases from J, the gap between germline ends came to 15 bases. The CDR3 reads CSASRVTPDYNEQFF. For the CDR3, the DNA is TGCAGTGCTAGTCGGGTAACACCAGACTACAATGAGCAGTTCTTC.

V is TRBV30 and J is TRBJ2-2, with 7 positions matching TRBD1. CDR3 length equals 15 residues. Trimming at V came to 4 bases and at J to 7 bases, leaving 12 bases not matched to a gene. The germline gives CDR1 GTSNPN, CDR2 SVGIG (reference sequence). CDR3 protein: CAWTNRQGEGGELFF. The CDR3, as DNA: TGTGCCTGGACCAATAGACAGGGTGAGGGCGGGGAGCTGTTTTTT.